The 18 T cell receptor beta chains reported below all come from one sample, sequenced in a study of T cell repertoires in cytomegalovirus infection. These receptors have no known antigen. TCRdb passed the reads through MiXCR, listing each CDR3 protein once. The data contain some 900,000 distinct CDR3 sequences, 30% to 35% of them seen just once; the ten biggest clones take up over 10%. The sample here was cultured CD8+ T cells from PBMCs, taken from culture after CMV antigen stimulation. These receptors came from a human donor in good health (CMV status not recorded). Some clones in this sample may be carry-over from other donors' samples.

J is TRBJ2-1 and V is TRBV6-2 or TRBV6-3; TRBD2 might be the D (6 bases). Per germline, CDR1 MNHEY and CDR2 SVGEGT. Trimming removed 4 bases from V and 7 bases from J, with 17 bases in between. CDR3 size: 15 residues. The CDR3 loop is CASSSPGGNWNEQFF. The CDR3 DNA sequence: TGTGCCAGCAGTTCTCCCGGGGGAAATTGGAATGAGCAGTTCTTC.

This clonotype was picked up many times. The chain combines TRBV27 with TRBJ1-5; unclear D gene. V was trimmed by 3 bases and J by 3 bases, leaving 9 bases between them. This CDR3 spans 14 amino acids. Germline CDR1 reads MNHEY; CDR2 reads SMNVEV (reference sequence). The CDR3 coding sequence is TGTGCCAGCAGTTTTGGGCAGGACAATCAGCCCCAGCATTTT. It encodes CASSFGQDNQPQHF.

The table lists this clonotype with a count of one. As DNA, the CDR3 is TGTGCCACCAGCAGAGAGGACAGCTACACAGATACGCAGTATTTT. This codes for CATSREDSYTDTQYF. This chain connects TRBV15 to TRBJ2-3; possible D gene TRBD1, 6 bases. The CDR3 length is 15 residues. Trimming cost V 0 bases and J 2 bases, with 9 bases left between them. CDR1 LNHNV and CDR2 YYDKDF come from the germline V gene (reference sequence).

CDR3 protein: CASSYRGRIGETQYF. The CDR3, as DNA: TGTGCCAGCAGTTACAGGGGGCGTATCGGCGAGACCCAGTACTTC. This chain joins TRBV12-3 or TRBV12-4 and TRBJ2-5; 9 bases match TRBD1. The V segment lost 4 bases and the J segment 5 bases; nucleotides outside the gene matches: 8. The CDR3 length is 15 residues.

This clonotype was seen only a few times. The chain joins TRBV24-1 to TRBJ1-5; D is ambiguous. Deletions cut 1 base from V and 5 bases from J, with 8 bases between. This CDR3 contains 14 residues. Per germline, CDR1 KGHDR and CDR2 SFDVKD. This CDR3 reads CATSDFRVHQPQHF. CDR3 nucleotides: TGTGCCACCAGTGATTTCCGGGTCCATCAGCCCCAGCATTTT.

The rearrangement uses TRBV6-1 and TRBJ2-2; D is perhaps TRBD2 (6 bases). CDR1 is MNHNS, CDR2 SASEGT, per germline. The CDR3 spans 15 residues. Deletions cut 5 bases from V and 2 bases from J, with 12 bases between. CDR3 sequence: CASSPGTFNTGELFF. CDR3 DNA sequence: TGTGCCAGCAGTCCCGGGACTTTCAACACCGGGGAGCTGTTTTTT.

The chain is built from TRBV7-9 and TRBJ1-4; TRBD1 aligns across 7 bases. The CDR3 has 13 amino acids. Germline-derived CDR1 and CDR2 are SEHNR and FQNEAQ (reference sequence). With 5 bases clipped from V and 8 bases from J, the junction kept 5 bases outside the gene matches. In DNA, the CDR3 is TGTGCCAGCAGCCCAGGGGGTTGGGAAAAACTGTTTTTT. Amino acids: CASSPGGWEKLFF.

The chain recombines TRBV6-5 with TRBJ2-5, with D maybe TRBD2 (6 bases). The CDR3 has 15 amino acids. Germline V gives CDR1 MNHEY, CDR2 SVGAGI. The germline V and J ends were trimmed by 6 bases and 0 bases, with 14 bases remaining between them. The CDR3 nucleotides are TGTGCCAGCAGCCCGGGACTCAAGTACCAAGAGACCCAGTACTTC. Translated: CASSPGLKYQETQYF.

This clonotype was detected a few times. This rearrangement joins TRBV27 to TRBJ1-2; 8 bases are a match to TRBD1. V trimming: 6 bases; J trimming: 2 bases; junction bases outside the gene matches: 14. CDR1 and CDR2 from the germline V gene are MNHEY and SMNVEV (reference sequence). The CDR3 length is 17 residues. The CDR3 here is CASSPRFRQGTNYGYTF. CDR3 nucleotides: TGTGCCAGCAGCCCCCGATTTCGACAGGGGACAAACTATGGCTACACCTTC.

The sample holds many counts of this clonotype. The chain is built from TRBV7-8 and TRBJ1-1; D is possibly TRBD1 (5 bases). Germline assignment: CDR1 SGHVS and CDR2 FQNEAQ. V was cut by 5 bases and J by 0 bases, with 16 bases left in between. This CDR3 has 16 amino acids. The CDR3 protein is CASSLILAGMNTEAFF. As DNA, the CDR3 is TGTGCCAGCAGCCTCATCCTAGCAGGGATGAACACTGAAGCTTTCTTT. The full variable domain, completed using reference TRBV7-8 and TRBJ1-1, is GAGVSQSPRYKVAKRGQDVALRCDPISGHVSLFWYQQALGQGPEFLTYFQNEAQLDKSGLPSDRFFAERPEGSVSTLKIQRTQQEDSAVYLCASSLILAGMNTEAFFGQGTRLTVV.

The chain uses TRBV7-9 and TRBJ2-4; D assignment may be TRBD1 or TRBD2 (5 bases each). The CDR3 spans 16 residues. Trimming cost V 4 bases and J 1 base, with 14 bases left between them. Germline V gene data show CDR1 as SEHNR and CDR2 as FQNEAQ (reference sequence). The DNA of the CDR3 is TGTGCCAGCAGCTCAGATAGTGAGGGGGCCAAAAACATTCAGTACTTC. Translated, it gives CASSSDSEGAKNIQYF.

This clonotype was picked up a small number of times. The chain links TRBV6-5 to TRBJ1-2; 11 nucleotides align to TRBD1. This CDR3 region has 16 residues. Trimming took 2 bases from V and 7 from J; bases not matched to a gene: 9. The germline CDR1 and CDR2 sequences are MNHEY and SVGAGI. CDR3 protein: CASSYHGQGASGGYTF. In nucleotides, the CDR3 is TGTGCCAGCAGTTACCACGGACAGGGGGCATCAGGTGGCTACACCTTC.

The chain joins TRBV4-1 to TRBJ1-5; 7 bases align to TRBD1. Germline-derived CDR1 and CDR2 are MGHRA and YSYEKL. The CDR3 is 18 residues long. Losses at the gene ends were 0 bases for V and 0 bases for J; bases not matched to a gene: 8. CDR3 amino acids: CASSQEFGQVYSNQPQHF. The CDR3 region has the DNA TGCGCCAGCAGCCAAGAATTTGGACAGGTTTATAGCAATCAGCCCCAGCATTTT.

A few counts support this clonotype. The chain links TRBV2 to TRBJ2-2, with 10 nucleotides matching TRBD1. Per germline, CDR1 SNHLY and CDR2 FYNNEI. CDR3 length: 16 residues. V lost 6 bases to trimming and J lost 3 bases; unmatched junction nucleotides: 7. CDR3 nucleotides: TGTGCCAGCAGCTCCATGGGGACAGGGGACACCGGGGAGCTGTTTTTT. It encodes CASSSMGTGDTGELFF.

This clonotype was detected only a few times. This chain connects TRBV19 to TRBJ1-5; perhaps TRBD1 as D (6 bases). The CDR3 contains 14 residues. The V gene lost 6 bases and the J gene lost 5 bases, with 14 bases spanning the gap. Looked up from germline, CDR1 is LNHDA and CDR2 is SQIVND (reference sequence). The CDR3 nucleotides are TGTGCCAGTAGAATACAGGGTTTCGATCAGCCCCAGCATTTT. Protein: CASRIQGFDQPQHF.

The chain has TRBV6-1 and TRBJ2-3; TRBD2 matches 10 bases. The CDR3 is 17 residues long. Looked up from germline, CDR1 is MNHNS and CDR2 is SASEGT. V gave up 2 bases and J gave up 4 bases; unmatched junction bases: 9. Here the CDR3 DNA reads TGTGCCAGCAGTGAACCTTTTACTAGCGGGGAGTCAGATACGCAGTATTTT. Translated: CASSEPFTSGESDTQYF.

DNA for the CDR3: TGTGCCAGCAGTGAGGGGGCTAGGACCCCCTACGAGCAGTACGTC. Translation gives CASSEGARTPYEQYV. The V call is TRBV6-1, the J call TRBJ2-7, with D possibly being TRBD1 (6 bases). CDR3 length equals 15 residues. V lost 3 bases to trimming and J lost 2 bases, with 14 bases between them. Per germline, CDR1 MNHNS and CDR2 SASEGT.

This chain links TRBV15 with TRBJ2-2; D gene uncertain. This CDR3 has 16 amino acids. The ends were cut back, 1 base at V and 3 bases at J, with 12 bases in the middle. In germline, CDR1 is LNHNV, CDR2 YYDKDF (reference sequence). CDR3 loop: CATSRADMGYTGELFF. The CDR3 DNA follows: TGTGCCACCAGCAGAGCCGACATGGGGTACACCGGGGAGCTGTTTTTT.